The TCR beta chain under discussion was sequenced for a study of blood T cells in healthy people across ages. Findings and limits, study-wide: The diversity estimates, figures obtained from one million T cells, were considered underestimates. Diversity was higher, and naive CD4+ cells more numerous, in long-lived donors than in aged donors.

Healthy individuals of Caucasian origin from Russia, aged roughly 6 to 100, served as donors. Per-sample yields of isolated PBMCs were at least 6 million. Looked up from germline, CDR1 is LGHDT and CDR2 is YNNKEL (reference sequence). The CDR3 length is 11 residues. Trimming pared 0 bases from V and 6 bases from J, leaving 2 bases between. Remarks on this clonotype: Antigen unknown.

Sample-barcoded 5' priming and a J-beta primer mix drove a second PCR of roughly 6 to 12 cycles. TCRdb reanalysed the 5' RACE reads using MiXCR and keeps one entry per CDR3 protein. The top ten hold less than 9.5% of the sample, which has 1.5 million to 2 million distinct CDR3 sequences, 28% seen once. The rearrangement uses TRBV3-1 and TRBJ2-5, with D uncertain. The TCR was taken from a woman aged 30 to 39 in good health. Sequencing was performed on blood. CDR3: CASSQEQTQYF. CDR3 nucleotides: TGTGCCAGCAGCCAAGAACAGACCCAGTACTTC.